This T cell receptor (beta chain) was profiled in a study of blood T cell repertoires in COVID-19. The ends lost 6 bases at V and 3 bases at J; junction bases unmatched: 6. The CDR3 runs 15 residues. From germline, CDR1 is MNHEY and CDR2 SVGAGI. Per the study methods: Counts of nucleated cells, estimated from reference gene primer amplification, were obtained. Produced via immunoSEQ multiplex PCR; TCRdb's table is partial and in-frame only. That table supplies the V and J calls and clone size; D and trimming were determined from the DNA. The sample includes around 68,000 clones, around 82% seen only once; the top ten take 15% to 20%.

The V gene is TRBV6-5, the J gene TRBJ2-3, with TRBD1 identical over 10 bases. This clonotype was obtained from a man older than 75 with active COVID-19. What was sequenced was peripheral blood. CDR3 in amino acids: CASRTGGVRTDTQYF. The CDR3 nucleotides are TGTGCCAGCAGGACAGGGGGCGTCCGGACAGATACGCAGTATTTT.